This T cell receptor beta chain stems from a study of radiation and T cells in renal cell carcinoma. The study, taken as a whole, reports: No pretreatment tumor biopsies were available for baseline clonotypes.

The CDR3 consists of 15 residues. V was pared by 4 bases and J by 1 base, with 3 bases of the junction left unmatched. Germline V lookup: CDR1 SGHNT, CDR2 YYREEE (reference sequence). Points on this clone: Its antigen is not identified.

Here immunoSEQ multiplex PCR was the method, and the copy in TCRdb shows in-frame clones only, minus some. The repertoire has more than 100,000 clones, 88% of them found once; the top ten carry 5.8%. Time point indicated: blood 2 weeks post-SBRT. Regarding treatment: 15 Gy SBRT to primary tumor, nephrectomy 4 weeks later. After SBRT, blood was collected at 2 and 4 weeks, plus baseline. The tumor was a clear cell renal cell carcinoma. This material consisted of blood, taken from a patient whose treatment included radiotherapy and nephrectomy. V and J are TRBV5-4 and TRBJ2-2; TRBD2 matches at 8 bases. This clonotype was sampled from an older woman with renal cell carcinoma. CDR3 residues: CASSRGLENTGELFF. Written as DNA, the CDR3 is TGTGCCAGCAGCAGGGGACTAGAGAACACCGGGGAGCTGTTTTTT.